This TCR beta chain stems from a study of memory CD4+ T cells and cytomegalovirus serostatus. Study-wide results and caveats: Suggested: most of the CMV-linked TCR signature lies in CD4+ memory cells. About 40% of the roughly 160 known CMV-associated TCRbeta sequences appeared in CD4+ memory.

Notes on this clone: The antigen is undetermined.

The sort gate was single viable CD3+CD4+CD8-CD45RO+ cells for memory CD4+ T cells. Authors' data handling: Out-of-frame sequences were removed, leaving 2 million to 2.5 million distinct TCRbeta sequences. The assay was immunoSEQ multiplex PCR, and TCRdb's table has in-frame clones only and misses some. V, J and clone size derive from that table, while D and trimming were established from the DNA sequence. The sample lists just under 40,000 clones, 75% to 80% occurring once. The sample comprised memory CD4+ T cells from blood. This TCR came from an adult in good health and CMV-seronegative.

The CDR3 sequence: CASSGLAGSGGTGELFF. As DNA, the CDR3 is TGTGCCAGCAGTGGTCTCGCCGGGTCAGGGGGCACCGGGGAGCTGTTTTTT. The J gene is TRBJ2-2, the V gene TRBV6-1, with 7 bases lining up with TRBD1. Germline loops: CDR1 MNHNS, CDR2 SASEGT. V lost 4 bases and J lost 4; bases outside the gene matches: 12. The CDR3 sequence is 17 residues long.